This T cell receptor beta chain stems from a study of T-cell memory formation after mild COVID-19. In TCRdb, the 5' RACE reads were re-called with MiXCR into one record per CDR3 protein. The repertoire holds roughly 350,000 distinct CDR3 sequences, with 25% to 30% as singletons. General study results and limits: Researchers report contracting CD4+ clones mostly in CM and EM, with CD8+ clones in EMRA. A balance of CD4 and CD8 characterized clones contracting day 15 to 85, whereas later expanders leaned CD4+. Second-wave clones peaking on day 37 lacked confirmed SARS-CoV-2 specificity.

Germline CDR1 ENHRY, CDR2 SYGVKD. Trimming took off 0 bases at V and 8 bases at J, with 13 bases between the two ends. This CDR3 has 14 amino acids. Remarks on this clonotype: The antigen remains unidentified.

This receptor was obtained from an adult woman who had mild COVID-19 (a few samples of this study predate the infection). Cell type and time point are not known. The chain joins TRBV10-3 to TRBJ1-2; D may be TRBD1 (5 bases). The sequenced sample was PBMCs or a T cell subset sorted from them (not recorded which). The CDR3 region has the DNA TGTGCCATCAGTGAGTCCGTCAGGGTGGACGGCTACACCTTC. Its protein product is CAISESVRVDGYTF.